Listed below are T cell receptor beta chains from one sample, sequenced in a study of response to subunit inactivated influenza vaccine. TCRdb reprocessed the RT-PCR reads via MiXCR and lists one record per CDR3 protein. The sample records around 710,000 distinct CDR3 sequences, more than 11% being singletons. This material consisted of PBMCs from blood, taken 14 to 15 days before vaccination. These receptors all stem from a man aged 45-65 years who received an inactivated influenza vaccine. The CDR3 runs from the conserved cysteine through the conserved F or W. Fields, in order: clone size, D gene, V gene, J gene, CDR3 protein, CDR3 DNA. The D gene is left open where the match is weak. Clone size is not always given. Where it is, it says once, few, many or a class for expanded clones.

.	.	TRBV6-1	TRBJ2-7	CASSEFLDNYEQYF	TGTGCCAGCAGTGAATTCCTGGACAACTACGAGCAGTACTTC
.	.	TRBV12-3/TRBV12-4	TRBJ1-5	CASKTAQGWTDTQHF	TGTGCCAGCAAAACCGCCCAGGGTTGGACAGATACGCAGCATTTT
.	.	TRBV12-3/TRBV12-4	TRBJ2-7	CASSPRLKAYEQYF	TGTGCCAGCAGTCCCCGCCTGAAAGCGTACGAGCAGTACTTC
.	.	TRBV29-1	TRBJ2-1	CSVEPSSRDQGEQFF	TGCAGCGTTGAACCGTCATCGCGGGATCAGGGTGAGCAGTTCTTC
.	TRBD1	TRBV28	TRBJ2-4	CASSAPDRGQWDIQYF	TGTGCCAGCAGCGCCCCGGACAGGGGGCAATGGGACATTCAGTACTTC
.	.	TRBV5-1	TRBJ2-1	CASSPGPEAGRYNEQFF	TGCGCCAGCAGCCCGGGGCCCGAGGCAGGGCGCTACAATGAGCAGTTCTTC
many	TRBD2	TRBV5-1	TRBJ2-5	CASSSAGSGIQETQYF	TGCGCCAGCAGCTCAGCGGGGTCGGGGATCCAAGAGACCCAGTACTTC
.	.	TRBV12-5	TRBJ2-1	CASAYSEDEQFF	TGTGCTAGTGCCTATAGCGAGGATGAGCAGTTCTTC
.	.	TRBV24-1	TRBJ2-4	CATSDRPTWKYF	TGTGCCACCAGTGATCGACCCACCTGGAAGTACTTC
.	TRBD1	TRBV9	TRBJ2-7	CASSRQGSTYEQYF	TGTGCCAGCAGCCGACAGGGATCGACCTACGAGCAGTACTTC
few	.	TRBV6-5	TRBJ1-1	CASSYSGGRAFF	TGTGCCAGCAGTTACTCGGGCGGTCGGGCTTTCTTT
.	TRBD2	TRBV12-3/TRBV12-4	TRBJ2-3	CASSLTAGGWKDTQYF	TGTGCCAGCAGTTTGACCGCGGGAGGATGGAAAGATACGCAGTATTTT
.	.	TRBV7-2	TRBJ2-7	CASSPTGTVKQYF	TGTGCCAGCAGCCCAACAGGGACGGTCAAGCAGTACTTC
few	.	TRBV28	TRBJ2-4	CASSPGAAKNIQYF	TGTGCCAGCAGTCCAGGGGCAGCCAAAAACATTCAGTACTTC
many	TRBD2	TRBV12-3/TRBV12-4	TRBJ2-1	CASSTSGGPGGQFF	TGTGCCAGCAGTACTAGCGGGGGCCCTGGGGGGCAGTTCTTC
.	TRBD1	TRBV20-1	TRBJ2-5	CSARDLGQGALETQYF	TGCAGTGCTAGAGATCTAGGGCAGGGGGCCTTGGAGACCCAGTACTTC
few	.	TRBV7-8	TRBJ1-6	CASSLEGSNSPLHF	TGTGCCAGCAGCTTAGAAGGCAGTAATTCACCCCTCCACTTT
.	TRBD2	TRBV28	TRBJ2-3	CASPPFLAESRYADTQYF	TGTGCCAGCCCCCCCTTTCTAGCGGAGAGTCGGTATGCAGATACGCAGTATTTT
.	.	TRBV7-9	TRBJ1-1	CASSLDWTPNTEAFF	TGTGCCAGCAGCTTAGATTGGACACCAAACACTGAAGCTTTCTTT
.	TRBD2	TRBV27	TRBJ2-7	CASRELGGNSYEQYF	TGTGCCAGCAGGGAACTGGGGGGGAACTCCTACGAGCAGTACTTC
few	.	TRBV18	TRBJ2-3	CASSPIQGVNTQYF	TGTGCCAGCTCACCGATACAGGGAGTAAATACGCAGTATTTT
few	.	TRBV29-1	TRBJ1-2	CSVRDKSYYGYTF	TGCAGCGTCCGAGACAAGAGCTACTATGGCTACACCTTC
few	.	TRBV19	TRBJ2-7	CASSMVSSSYEQYF	TGTGCCAGTAGTATGGTATCCAGCTCCTACGAGCAGTACTTC
few	TRBD2	TRBV28	TRBJ2-1	CASSFPLSGRAQFF	TGTGCCAGCAGTTTCCCACTTAGCGGGAGGGCGCAGTTCTTC
few	TRBD1	TRBV10-2	TRBJ2-3	CASSSTGGGDTQYF	TGCGCCAGCAGCTCAACAGGGGGCGGAGATACGCAGTATTTT
.	TRBD2	TRBV12-3/TRBV12-4	TRBJ2-3	CASKWASGSTDTQYF	TGTGCCAGCAAGTGGGCTAGCGGGAGTACAGATACGCAGTATTTT
few	.	TRBV20-1	TRBJ2-1	CSARDVRATEQFF	TGCAGTGCTAGAGATGTCCGGGCGACTGAGCAGTTCTTC
.	.	TRBV20-1	TRBJ1-2	CSAGESTLYYGYTF	TGCAGTGCCGGAGAGAGCACTTTGTACTATGGCTACACCTTC
many	.	TRBV20-1	TRBJ1-2	CSAPSGGYTF	TGCAGTGCTCCCTCGGGTGGCTACACCTTC